This T cell receptor (beta chain) was retrieved from a study of cytomegalovirus exposure and HLA in healthy donors. Use of 60 Vbeta and 13 Jbeta primers characterized the PCR. The assay was immunoSEQ multiplex PCR, and TCRdb's table has in-frame clones only and misses some. This table holds some 190,000 clones, roughly 77% found once. The TCR originated in a woman in her 30s in good health and CMV-seropositive. Input material: PBMCs.

The CDR3 nucleotides are TGCGCCAGCAGCTTGGAGGGGAAGGGAAACAATGAGCAGTTCTTC. Its translation is CASSLEGKGNNEQFF. V and J are TRBV5-1 and TRBJ2-1, with D maybe TRBD1 (5 bases). The CDR3 contains 15 residues. Germline CDR1 and CDR2: SGHRS and YFSETQ. V lost 0 bases and J lost 5, with 12 bases in between.